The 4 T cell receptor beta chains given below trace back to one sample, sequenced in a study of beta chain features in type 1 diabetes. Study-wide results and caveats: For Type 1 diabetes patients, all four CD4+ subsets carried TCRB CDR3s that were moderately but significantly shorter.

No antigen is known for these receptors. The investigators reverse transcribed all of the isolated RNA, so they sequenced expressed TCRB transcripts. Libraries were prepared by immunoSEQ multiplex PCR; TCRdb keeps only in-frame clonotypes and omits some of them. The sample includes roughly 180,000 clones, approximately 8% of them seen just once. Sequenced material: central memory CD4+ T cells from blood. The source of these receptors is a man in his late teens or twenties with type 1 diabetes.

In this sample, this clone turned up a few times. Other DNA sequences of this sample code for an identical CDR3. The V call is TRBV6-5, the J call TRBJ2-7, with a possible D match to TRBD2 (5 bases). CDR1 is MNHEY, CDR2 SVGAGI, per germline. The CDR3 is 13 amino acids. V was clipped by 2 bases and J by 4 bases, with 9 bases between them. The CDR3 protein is CASSYPGTYEQYF. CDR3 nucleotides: TGTGCCAGCAGTTACCCGGGAACATACGAGCAGTACTTC.

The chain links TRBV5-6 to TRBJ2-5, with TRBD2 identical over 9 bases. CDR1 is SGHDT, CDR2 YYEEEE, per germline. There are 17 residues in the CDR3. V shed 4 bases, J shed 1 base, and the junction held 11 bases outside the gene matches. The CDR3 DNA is TGTGCCAGCAGCCCCGGACCGCTACTAGCGGGCCAAGAGACCCAGTACTTC. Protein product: CASSPGPLLAGQETQYF.

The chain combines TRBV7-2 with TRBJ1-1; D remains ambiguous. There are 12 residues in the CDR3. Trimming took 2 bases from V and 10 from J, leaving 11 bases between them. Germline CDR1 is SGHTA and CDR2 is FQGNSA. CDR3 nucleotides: TGTGCCAGCAGCTTAACCGAGGTGCGAGCTTTCTTT. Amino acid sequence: CASSLTEVRAFF.

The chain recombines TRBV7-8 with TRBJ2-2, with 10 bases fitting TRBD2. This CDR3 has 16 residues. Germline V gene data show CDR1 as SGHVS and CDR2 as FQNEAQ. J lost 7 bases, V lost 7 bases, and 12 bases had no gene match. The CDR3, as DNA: TGTGCCAGCACATTACTACGGAGCGGGGGGGACGGGGAGCTGTTTTTT. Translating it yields CASTLLRSGGDGELFF.